Listed below are T cell receptor beta chains from one sample, sequenced in a study of T-cell memory formation after mild COVID-19. TCRdb redid the calling of the 5' RACE reads with MiXCR, one entry per CDR3 protein. This table holds about 130,000 distinct CDR3 sequences, 5% to 6.5% found once. Source material: PBMCs or a T cell subset sorted from them (not recorded which). The receptor source for this set is an adult woman who had mild COVID-19 (a few samples of this study predate the infection). Cell type and time point are not known. Each CDR3 is given with its conserved first and last residue. D genes are given only for firm matches. Some rows have no size entry. The others give once, few or many, or a class for an expanded clone.

V gene,D gene,J gene,CDR3 length,clone size,CDR3 DNA,CDR3 protein
TRBV5-1,-,TRBJ2-1,14,-,TGCGCCAGCAGAATGGCTGAAACATACAATGAGCAGTTCTTC,CASRMAETYNEQFF
TRBV5-1,TRBD1,TRBJ2-7,16,-,TGCGCCAGCAGCTTATCCACGGGACAGGGGGGCTACGAGCAGTACTTC,CASSLSTGQGGYEQYF
TRBV12-3/TRBV12-4,-,TRBJ2-1,11,many,TGTGCCAGCAGTCCACGGGATGAGCAGTTCTTC,CASSPRDEQFF
TRBV9,-,TRBJ2-2,15,many,TGTGCCAGCAGCGGGTCGAACCTGAACACCGGGGAGCTGTTTTTT,CASSGSNLNTGELFF
TRBV7-6,TRBD2,TRBJ2-7,15,-,TGTGCCAGCAGTCTCGGACTAGCGGGAACACACGAGCAGTACTTC,CASSLGLAGTHEQYF
TRBV6-5,-,TRBJ1-5,15,many,TGTGCCAGCACCCCCCGGGGAGAGAGCAATCAGCCCCAGCATTTT,CASTPRGESNQPQHF
TRBV12-3/TRBV12-4,TRBD1,TRBJ2-3,14,-,TGTGCCAGCGCCCGGGACAGGGGTATAGATACGCAGTATTTT,CASARDRGIDTQYF
TRBV5-1,-,TRBJ1-1,16,-,TGCGCCAGCAGCCCTGGGGACGGAACGGGGAACACTGAAGCTTTCTTT,CASSPGDGTGNTEAFF
TRBV12-3/TRBV12-4,TRBD2,TRBJ2-3,14,few,TGTGCAAGCAAGGGACTAGCGGGGCCTTTTACGCAGTATTTT,CASKGLAGPFTQYF
TRBV6-6,TRBD2,TRBJ2-1,18,many,TGTGCCAGCAGTTACCCGGGGACTAGCGGGGGGGCCGGGCGTGAGCAGTTCTTC,CASSYPGTSGGAGREQFF
TRBV7-8,TRBD1,TRBJ1-4,17,few,TGTGCCAGCAGCCCCTTGGACAGGTCCCAATCTAATGAAAAACTGTTTTTT,CASSPLDRSQSNEKLFF
TRBV20-1,-,TRBJ2-4,12,few,TGCAGTGCTAGACATGACAAAAACATTCAGTACTTC,CSARHDKNIQYF
TRBV11-2,-,TRBJ1-3,15,-,TGTGCCAGCAGCTTAGTCGGCGGGGGTGGAAACACCATATATTTT,CASSLVGGGGNTIYF
TRBV11-2,-,TRBJ1-1,14,-,TGTGCCAGCAGCTTCCCCATAACCAACACTGAAGCTTTCTTT,CASSFPITNTEAFF
TRBV7-9,-,TRBJ1-1,14,-,TGTGCCAGCAGTTACGCAGGGAGGGACACTGAAGCTTTCTTT,CASSYAGRDTEAFF
TRBV20-1,-,TRBJ2-2,14,many,TGCAGTGCTCACAGGGTCTGGGACACCGGGGAGCTGTTTTTT,CSAHRVWDTGELFF
TRBV4-1,-,TRBJ1-3,17,-,TGCGCCAGCAGCCAGGAATCCCGCATCACCTCTGGAAACACCATATATTTT,CASSQESRITSGNTIYF
TRBV3-1,TRBD2,TRBJ2-1,14,many,TGTGCCAGCAGCCAAGCTTGGGCTAGCGGGGAGCAGTTCTTC,CASSQAWASGEQFF
TRBV5-1,-,TRBJ2-5,15,many,TGCGCCAGCAGCTTGGGGCCGTCGGATCAAGAGACCCAGTACTTC,CASSLGPSDQETQYF
TRBV28,-,TRBJ2-7,13,many,TGTGCCAGCAGTAAATCGGACGGGTACGAGCAGTACTTC,CASSKSDGYEQYF
TRBV6-5,-,TRBJ2-4,13,many,TGTGCCAGCAGTTACTCGCCGCGGGAAAATTTATGGTTC,CASSYSPRENLWF
TRBV12-3/TRBV12-4,-,TRBJ2-7,16,-,TGTGCCAGCAGTACCGGTTGGGGCCGCGACTCTCTGGGGCAGTACTTC,CASSTGWGRDSLGQYF
TRBV12-3/TRBV12-4,TRBD1,TRBJ2-2,15,-,TGTGCCAGCAGTCCCGGGACAGGGGCTACCGGGGAGCTGTTTTTT,CASSPGTGATGELFF
TRBV24-1,-,TRBJ2-5,12,few,TGTGCCACCAGTGATGGGGTCGAGACCCAGTACTTC,CATSDGVETQYF
TRBV15,-,TRBJ2-7,12,-,TGTGCCACATTGGGCCCTTCCTACGAGCAGTACTTC,CATLGPSYEQYF
TRBV5-1,-,TRBJ2-2,15,-,TGCGCCAGCAGGCCGGGTGATCAGAACACCGGGGAGCTGTTTTTT,CASRPGDQNTGELFF
TRBV3-1,-,TRBJ1-1,17,few,TGTGCCAGCAGGGGTCAAGTCGGTAGCGGTGGGGGATCCGAAGCTTTCTTT,CASRGQVGSGGGSEAFF
TRBV29-1,TRBD1,TRBJ2-3,14,-,TGCAGCTTTGCCCGGGACAGCAGCACAGATACGCAGTATTTT,CSFARDSSTDTQYF
TRBV7-2,TRBD2,TRBJ2-3,16,few,TGTGCCAGCAGTAAAGCCCCGGGGGGGAGCACAGATACGCAGTATTTT,CASSKAPGGSTDTQYF
TRBV18,-,TRBJ1-2,13,-,TGTGCCAGCTCACCGGCCTACGGGAATGGCTACACCTTC,CASSPAYGNGYTF
TRBV20-1,-,TRBJ2-5,14,many,TGCAGTGCTAGAGCAGACGTAGATTATGAGACCCAGTACTTC,CSARADVDYETQYF
TRBV12-3/TRBV12-4,-,TRBJ2-7,13,many,TGTGCCAGCAGTCCCGGGGTCGGGGGCGAGCAGTACTTC,CASSPGVGGEQYF
TRBV9,-,TRBJ1-4,15,few,TGTGCCAGCAGCTCCACGCAGGCCCCGGGGGAAAAACTGTTTTTT,CASSSTQAPGEKLFF
TRBV7-9,-,TRBJ1-2,11,few,TGTGCCAGCAGCCCGGCCGGCACGCTCACCTTC,CASSPAGTLTF
TRBV27,TRBD1,TRBJ1-3,14,few,TGTGCCAGCAGCCGTGGGACAGCGGGAAACACCATATATTTT,CASSRGTAGNTIYF
TRBV6-2/TRBV6-3,TRBD1,TRBJ2-3,15,-,TGTGCCAGCAGTTTAGCAGGACAGGGTCAAGGTACGCAGTATTTT,CASSLAGQGQGTQYF
TRBV5-8,-,TRBJ2-4,16,-,TGTGCCAGCAGCTTGGCATTGATTCTAGCCCAAAACATTCAGTACTTC,CASSLALILAQNIQYF
TRBV27,TRBD1,TRBJ1-2,16,few,TGTGCCAGCAGTCGTCTCCGACCGGGACAGGGCTATGGCTACACCTTC,CASSRLRPGQGYGYTF